This passage covers 10 T cell receptor beta chains from one sample sequenced in a study of CD8+ T cells in alopecia areata. RNA extraction and reverse transcription yielded cDNA as sequencing template. TCRdb's table, derived via immunoSEQ multiplex PCR, lists solely in-frame clones and lacks some. The sample yields roughly 97,000 clones, around 38% seen once. Sequencing was done on a sample of CD4+ T cells sorted from blood. The receptors come from a human donor with alopecia areata.

The chain uses TRBV9 and TRBJ2-5, with 8 bases matching TRBD2. The CDR3 sequence is 15 residues long. Germline CDR1 and CDR2: SGDLS and YYNGEE. V lost 4 bases and J lost 1; bases outside the gene matches: 6. DNA of the CDR3: TGTGCCAGCAGCAAATCGGGGGGGCGCCAAGAGACCCAGTACTTC. Its protein is CASSKSGGRQETQYF.

This clone appeared a few times. The rearrangement joins TRBV7-3 to TRBJ2-3; D may correspond to TRBD1 or TRBD2 (5 bases each). V was trimmed by 4 bases and J by 5 bases, leaving 13 bases between them. This CDR3 has 14 amino acids. Germline-derived CDR1 and CDR2 are SGHTA and FQGTGA. DNA of the CDR3: TGTGCCAGCAGCTACCGGGACCGACAAGATACGCAGTATTTT. It codes for CASSYRDRQDTQYF.

The chain combines TRBV5-1 with TRBJ2-7; 11 bases match TRBD1. Germline V gene data show CDR1 as SGHRS and CDR2 as YFSETQ. The V gene end was trimmed by 3 bases and the J gene end by 7 bases; junction bases not matched to a gene: 9. The CDR3 has 15 amino acids. CDR3 in amino acids: CASSSMDRGLSEQYF. CDR3 coding DNA: TGCGCCAGCAGCTCCATGGACAGGGGGCTAAGTGAGCAGTACTTC.

V and J are TRBV7-2 and TRBJ2-5, with TRBD2 identical over 9 bases. Trimming at V came to 4 bases and at J to 0 bases, leaving 3 bases not matched to a gene. Germline assignment: CDR1 SGHTA and CDR2 FQGNSA. The CDR3 is 15 residues long. The CDR3 region is CASSYSGGDQETQYF. The CDR3 DNA reads as TGTGCCAGCAGCTATAGCGGGGGAGACCAAGAGACCCAGTACTTC.

Notes on this clone: The sample carries other DNA sequences with the same CDR3. This chain joins TRBV9 and TRBJ2-6; D perhaps matches TRBD2 (6 bases). Germline values: CDR1 SGDLS, CDR2 YYNGEE. The CDR3 totals 15 residues. Trimming removed 3 bases from V and 1 base from J, with 8 bases in between. The CDR3 DNA sequence: TGTGCCAGCAGCGACGGGAGTTCTGGGGCCAACGTCCTGACTTTC. Amino acid sequence: CASSDGSSGANVLTF.

J is TRBJ1-5 and V is TRBV29-1, with 7 nucleotides matching TRBD1. The CDR3 has 14 amino acids. Germline-derived CDR1 and CDR2 are SQVTM and ANQGSEA. V lost 5 bases to trimming and J lost 0 bases; unmatched junction nucleotides: 4. The CDR3 reads CSVRTGVSNQPQHF. In DNA, the CDR3 is TGCAGCGTTCGGACAGGCGTTAGCAATCAGCCCCAGCATTTT.

The V gene is TRBV27, the J gene TRBJ2-7; 8 nucleotides align to TRBD1. Looked up from germline, CDR1 is MNHEY and CDR2 is SMNVEV (reference sequence). The CDR3 spans 14 residues. The V and J ends lost 9 bases and 3 bases, in that order; junction bases with no gene match: 10. CDR3 amino acids: CASTRQGAFYEQYF. The CDR3 nucleotides read TGTGCCAGTACGAGGCAGGGGGCCTTCTACGAGCAGTACTTC.

The gene calls are TRBV28 and TRBJ2-7; 11 bases are a match to TRBD1. From germline, CDR1 is MDHEN and CDR2 SYDVKM. This CDR3 has 17 residues. V lost 2 bases, J lost 1 base, and 7 bases stayed unmatched. The CDR3 loop is CASSLGTGGFKSYEQYF. CDR3 DNA: TGTGCCAGCAGTTTAGGGACAGGGGGTTTTAAGTCCTACGAGCAGTACTTC.

This clone was seen only a few times. The rearrangement links TRBV27 to TRBJ2-3, with 10 bases fitting TRBD2. CDR1 and CDR2 from the germline V gene are MNHEY and SMNVEV (reference sequence). The CDR3 extends over 16 amino acids. The V and J ends lost 0 bases and 7 bases, in that order; junction bases with no gene match: 7. The DNA for the CDR3 is TGTGCCAGCAGTTTATCCCTAGCGGGAGCGAGGTATACGCAGTATTTT. Translation: CASSLSLAGARYTQYF.

The rearrangement joins TRBV6-5 to TRBJ2-7; 7 nucleotides agree with TRBD2. The CDR3 has 12 residues. Germline V CDR1 and CDR2: MNHEY, SVGAGI. The V and J ends lost 4 bases and 6 bases, in that order; junction bases with no gene match: 3. In DNA, the CDR3 is TGTGCCAGCAGTTTCACTAGCGTCGAGCAGTACTTC. Translating gives CASSFTSVEQYF.